This T cell receptor beta chain was sequenced in a study of graft-versus-host responses after intestinal transplantation. The wider study: Anti-thymocyte globulin was used for induction in all recipients, who then took tacrolimus and steroids for approximately three years. Whole-study results and caveats: In recipient marrow, GvH clones were found, and some appeared first in ileum or blood.

The CDR3 extends over 13 amino acids. The germline gives CDR1 LNHNV, CDR2 YYDKDF (reference sequence). As regards this clone: Its specificity is not known. The junction does not match germline at one end; this may be a read error.

Clones were sequenced by immunoSEQ multiplex PCR, and TCRdb holds only the in-frame ones, with some missing. This sample has tens of thousands of clones, with 85% to 95% found just once. The chain is built from TRBV15 and TRBJ2-7; unclear D gene. The TCR sequence derives from a human donor who was the organ donor for an intestinal transplant. The sequences come from unstimulated CD8+ T cells sorted from spleen or lymph node cells, collected before transplant. The DNA for the CDR3 is TGTGCCACCAGCGTACCCGAATCCTCCGAGCAGTACTTC. Its protein product is CATSVPESSEQYF.